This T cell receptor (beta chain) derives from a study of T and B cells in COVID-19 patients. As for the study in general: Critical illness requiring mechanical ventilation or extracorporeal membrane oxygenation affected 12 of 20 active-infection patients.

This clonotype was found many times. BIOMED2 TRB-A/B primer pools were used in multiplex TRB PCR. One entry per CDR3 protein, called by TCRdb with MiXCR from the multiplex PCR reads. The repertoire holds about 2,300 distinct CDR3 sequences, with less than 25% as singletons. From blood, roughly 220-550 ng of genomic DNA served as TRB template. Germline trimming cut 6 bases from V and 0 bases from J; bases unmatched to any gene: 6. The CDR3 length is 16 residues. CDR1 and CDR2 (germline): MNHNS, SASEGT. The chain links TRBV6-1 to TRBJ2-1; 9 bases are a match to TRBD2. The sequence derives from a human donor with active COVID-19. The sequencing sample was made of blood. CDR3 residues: CASRGQAGGSYNEQFF. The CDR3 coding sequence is TGTGCCAGCAGGGGCCAAGCGGGGGGCTCCTACAATGAGCAGTTCTTC.